Shown below are 26 T cell receptor beta chains from a single sample sequenced in a study of PD-L1 blockade in urothelial cancer. Assay: immunoSEQ multiplex PCR; the TCRdb copy retains only in-frame clones and omits some. The sample includes 90,000 to 120,000 clones, around 82% of them seen just once. The specimen was PBMCs, collected around atezolizumab (anti-PD-L1) treatment. These receptors all come from a man aged 45-65 years with urothelial cancer.

The V gene is TRBV9, the J gene TRBJ2-1; TRBD2 might be the D (6 bases). Germline assignment: CDR1 SGDLS and CDR2 YYNGEE. The CDR3 loop spans 14 amino acids. V lost 1 base, J lost 10 bases, and 15 bases lay in between. This CDR3 reads CASSVNIPGDEQFF. CDR3 DNA sequence: TGTGCCAGCAGCGTAAATATTCCGGGGGACGAGCAGTTCTTC.

The rearrangement links TRBV28 to TRBJ1-2; 9 bases align to TRBD1. This CDR3 region has 14 residues. CDR1 and CDR2 (germline): MDHEN, SYDVKM. The V and J ends lost 5 bases and 3 bases, in that order; junction bases with no gene match: 4. For the CDR3, the DNA is TGTGCCAGCAGTGGGGACAGGGCTGACTATGGCTACACCTTC. This translates into CASSGDRADYGYTF.

This chain uses TRBV7-2 with TRBJ2-7, with 7 bases identical to TRBD1. The junction had 14 bases not matched to a gene; V was cut back by 4 bases and J by 8 bases. The CDR3 has 15 amino acids. Germline-derived CDR1 and CDR2 are SGHTA and FQGNSA. The CDR3 sequence is CASSSRTGSKGKQYF. CDR3 nucleotide sequence: TGTGCCAGCAGCTCCCGGACAGGTAGTAAAGGGAAGCAGTACTTC. The complete variable domain, with remaining parts taken from reference TRBV7-2 and TRBJ2-7, reads GAGVSQSPSNKVTEKGKDVELRCDPISGHTALYWYRQSLGQGLEFLIYFQGNSAPDKSGLPSDRFSAERTGGSVSTLTIQRTQQEDSAVYLCASSSRTGSKGKQYFGPGTRLTVT.

The gene calls are TRBV28 and TRBJ2-1, with a weak D call TRBD2 (6 bases). The V end was cut by 3 bases, the J end by 9 bases, with 15 bases between. The CDR3 spans 14 residues. Per the germline V gene, CDR1 is MDHEN and CDR2 is SYDVKM. The CDR3: CASSFFRGKGEQFF. Here the CDR3 DNA reads TGTGCCAGCAGTTTCTTCCGGGGGAAGGGTGAGCAGTTCTTC.

This clone was detected a few times. CDR3 residues: CASSEATGLEPEAFF. CDR3 bases: TGTGCCAGCAGTGAGGCAACAGGGCTGGAGCCTGAAGCTTTCTTT. The gene calls are TRBV2 and TRBJ1-1, with D possibly being TRBD1 (6 bases). The CDR3 loop spans 15 amino acids. V was pared by 3 bases and J by 6 bases, with 17 bases between. The germline gives CDR1 SNHLY, CDR2 FYNNEI.

This chain links TRBV7-8 with TRBJ1-6; perhaps TRBD1 as D (5 bases). Germline CDR1 SGHVS, CDR2 FQNEAQ. The CDR3 contains 14 residues. The V and J ends lost 1 base and 8 bases respectively, with 9 bases between them. The CDR3 region is CASSLVGADSPLHF. CDR3 sequence (DNA): TGTGCCAGCAGCTTAGTAGGGGCCGATTCACCCCTCCACTTT.

The chain links TRBV14 to TRBJ2-7, with a possible D match to TRBD1 (5 bases). Germline V gene data show CDR1 as SGHDN and CDR2 as FVKESK. The CDR3 is 14 amino acids. Trimming cost V 4 bases and J 0 bases, with 10 bases left between them. CDR3 DNA: TGTGCCAGCAGCCCGATAGGGGTCTCCTACGAGCAGTACTTC. Amino acids: CASSPIGVSYEQYF.

CDR3 in DNA: TGTGCCAGCAGTTTATATGAGAGCTCCTACAATGAGCAGTTCTTC. Translating gives CASSLYESSYNEQFF. J is TRBJ2-1 and V is TRBV28; no firm D call. The germline CDR1 and CDR2 sequences are MDHEN and SYDVKM. Trimming shortened V by 1 base and J by 0 bases, and 7 bases separated the two germline ends. This CDR3 comprises 15 residues.

The chain has TRBV5-6 and TRBJ2-7; 7 bases match TRBD1. Germline values: CDR1 SGHDT, CDR2 YYEEEE. Germline trimming cut 6 bases from V and 6 bases from J; bases unmatched to any gene: 15. This CDR3 contains 15 residues. The CDR3 protein is CASNHGQVRSSEQYF. Here the CDR3 DNA reads TGTGCCAGCAACCACGGACAGGTACGAAGCAGCGAGCAGTACTTC.

CDR3 sequence reads: CASSLVGGRRYNEQFF. The CDR3 nucleotides read TGTGCCAGCAGTTTAGTTGGCGGGAGGAGATACAATGAGCAGTTCTTC. The chain links TRBV27 to TRBJ2-1, with 8 bases matching TRBD2. Trimming took 2 bases from V and 4 from J; bases not matched to a gene: 7. CDR1 is MNHEY and CDR2 is SMNVEV in the germline V gene (reference sequence). The CDR3 length is 16 residues.

The CDR3 nucleotides are TGCGCCAGCAGCTTGGTCGGGGGACTAAGCTCCTACGAGCAGTACTTC. Its translation is CASSLVGGLSSYEQYF. The V and J genes are TRBV5-1 and TRBJ2-7, with 7 bases identical to TRBD2. CDR1 and CDR2 from the germline V gene are SGHRS and YFSETQ. This CDR3 has 16 amino acids. Trimming cost V 0 bases and J 0 bases; bases outside gene matches: 6.

This chain uses TRBV7-6 with TRBJ2-1, with 9 bases matching TRBD2. Unmatched junction bases numbered 4, after V lost 1 base and J lost 3 bases. CDR1 SGHVS and CDR2 FNYEAQ come from the germline V gene. This CDR3 region has 16 residues. The CDR3 loop is CASSLVVAGVYNEQFF. In nucleotides, the CDR3 is TGTGCCAGCAGCTTAGTGGTAGCGGGAGTCTACAATGAGCAGTTCTTC.

V is TRBV5-1 and J is TRBJ1-3, with D unclear. Germline V gene data show CDR1 as SGHRS and CDR2 as YFSETQ. V was cut by 4 bases and J by 3 bases, with 11 bases left in between. The CDR3 runs to 14 residues. CDR3 sequence: CASSLGRSGNTIYF. The CDR3 nucleotides read TGCGCCAGCAGCCTGGGCAGAAGTGGAAACACCATATATTTT.

The chain carries TRBV7-6 and TRBJ2-3; 14 bases are a match to TRBD2. This CDR3 region has 17 residues. V shed 5 bases, J shed 6 bases, and the junction held 10 bases outside the gene matches. Germline V gene sequence: CDR1 SGHVS, CDR2 FNYEAQ. The CDR3 region is CASSPTGLAGATDTQYF. CDR3 bases: TGTGCCAGCAGCCCGACGGGACTAGCGGGAGCAACTGATACGCAGTATTTT.

This chain uses TRBV28 with TRBJ2-1; a weak D match, TRBD2 (6 bases). Germline lookup yields CDR1 MDHEN and CDR2 SYDVKM. This CDR3 region has 14 residues. Trimming cost V 7 bases and J 4 bases, with 14 bases left between them. This CDR3 is CASNRGDSYNEQFF. DNA for the CDR3: TGTGCCAGCAACAGAGGGGACTCGTACAATGAGCAGTTCTTC.

This chain uses TRBV6-5 with TRBJ1-4, with 7 bases fitting TRBD1. The CDR3 has 13 amino acids. The V gene's germline CDR1 is MNHEY and CDR2 SVGAGI. After removal of 3 bases from V and 8 bases from J, the junction contained 3 bases not matched to a gene. CDR3 loop: CASSYGQDEKLFF. For the CDR3, the DNA is TGTGCCAGCAGTTATGGACAGGACGAAAAACTGTTTTTT.

This sequence joins TRBV7-9 and TRBJ2-7, with D unresolved. Germline CDR1 and CDR2: SEHNR and FQNEAQ (reference sequence). The V gene lost 1 base and the J gene lost 6 bases, with 16 bases spanning the gap. CDR3 length: 15 residues. The DNA for the CDR3 is TGTGCCAGCAGCTTAGTCGTGGCTGGGCCCCGCGAGCAGTACTTC. Amino acids: CASSLVVAGPREQYF.

The V call is TRBV5-5, the J call TRBJ2-2; possible D gene TRBD2, 6 bases. The CDR3 loop spans 14 amino acids. Trimming took off 3 bases at V and 7 bases at J, with 13 bases between the two ends. CDR1 and CDR2 (germline): SGHKS, YYEKEE (reference sequence). CDR3 DNA: TGTGCCAGCAGCTCGGGACTGTTAGACGGGGAGCTGTTTTTT. This translates into CASSSGLLDGELFF. Drawing the rest from reference TRBV5-5 and TRBJ2-2, the complete variable domain is DAGVTQSPTHLIKTRGQQVTLRCSPISGHKSVSWYQQVLGQGPQFIFQYYEKEERGRGNFPDRFSARQFPNYSSELNVNALLLGDSALYLCASSSGLLDGELFFGEGSRLTVL.

This chain uses TRBV19 with TRBJ1-5; 10 bases are shared with TRBD1. The CDR3 runs 17 residues. The trim removed 3 bases at V and 0 bases at J, leaving 5 bases unmatched. Germline CDR1 and CDR2: LNHDA and SQIVND (reference sequence). The CDR3, as DNA: TGTGCCAGTAGTATCCCCGGGACAGGGGTTAGCAATCAGCCCCAGCATTTT. Its translation is CASSIPGTGVSNQPQHF.

V gene TRBV28 combines with J gene TRBJ1-2, with D possibly matching TRBD1 (6 bases). The CDR3 is made up of 15 amino acids. The V and J ends lost 5 bases and 3 bases respectively, with 16 bases between them. In germline, CDR1 is MDHEN, CDR2 SYDVKM. The CDR3 DNA sequence: TGTGCCAGCAGTCAATGGGGGGGGCTTGACTATGGCTACACCTTC. It translates to CASSQWGGLDYGYTF.

The V call is TRBV5-1, the J call TRBJ1-2; no clear D. Germline CDR1 reads SGHRS; CDR2 reads YFSETQ. V gave up 3 bases and J gave up 6 bases, with 15 bases separating them. The CDR3 is made up of 14 amino acids. For the CDR3, the DNA is TGCGCCAGCAGCTCAAACCTATCGGGTGATGGCTACACCTTC. Its translation: CASSSNLSGDGYTF.

The rearrangement uses TRBV29-1 and TRBJ2-1; maybe TRBD2 (5 bases). V was pared by 1 base and J by 5 bases, with 12 bases between. This CDR3 comprises 14 residues. Germline V gene lookup returns CDR1 SQVTM and CDR2 ANQGSEA. The CDR3 reads CSVEGGGLNNEQFF. CDR3 coding DNA: TGCAGCGTTGAAGGAGGCGGACTGAACAATGAGCAGTTCTTC.

The genes are TRBV28 and TRBJ1-5; no firm D call. The CDR3 consists of 14 residues. V was pared by 10 bases and J by 0 bases, with 13 bases between. Germline CDR1 reads MDHEN; CDR2 reads SYDVKM. In DNA, the CDR3 is TGTGCCACCGCGGAACATCTTAGCAATCAGCCCCAGCATTTT. Translated, it gives CATAEHLSNQPQHF.

The genes are TRBV2 and TRBJ2-7, with D perhaps TRBD1 (6 bases). The germline V gene has CDR1 SNHLY and CDR2 FYNNEI. Trimming pared 4 bases from V and 6 bases from J, leaving 16 bases between. The CDR3 spans 14 residues. CDR3 in DNA: TGTGCCAGCAGTGCGGGACATAAGGTCTCCGAGCAGTACTTC. It specifies CASSAGHKVSEQYF.

The J gene is TRBJ2-3, the V gene TRBV29-1; 7 bases are shared with TRBD1. This CDR3 has 16 residues. Trimming at V came to 7 bases and at J to 0 bases, leaving 13 bases not matched to a gene. CDR1 and CDR2 from the germline V gene are SQVTM and ANQGSEA. The CDR3 region has the DNA TGCAGCGGACTCCAATACGGGACAGCCAGCACAGATACGCAGTATTTT. Its translation is CSGLQYGTASTDTQYF.

The chain combines TRBV9 with TRBJ1-6; the match to TRBD1 covers 8 bases. Germline-derived CDR1 and CDR2 are SGDLS and YYNGEE. With V trimmed by 4 bases and J by 16 bases, 10 bases remained unmatched. The CDR3 covers 13 residues. In DNA form, the CDR3 reads TGTGCCAGCAGCAAAGAAGGTGGGACAGGACTCCACTTT. Its protein product is CASSKEGGTGLHF.